The T cell receptor beta chain described here comes from a study of blood T cell repertoires in COVID-19. Clones were sequenced by immunoSEQ multiplex PCR, and TCRdb holds only the in-frame ones, with some missing. Here the sample spans a few hundred thousand clones, 80% to 85% being singletons. This CDR3 contains 13 residues. CDR1 and CDR2 from the germline V gene are SGDLS and YYNGEE. The V end was cut by 1 base, the J end by 5 bases, with 9 bases between. The chain links TRBV9 to TRBJ2-5, with a tentative D call TRBD1 (5 bases). The receptor's source is a woman aged 60-70 years who had recovered from COVID-19. Sequencing input: peripheral blood. CDR3 amino acids: CASSVPPGETQYF. The CDR3 coding sequence is TGTGCCAGCAGCGTACCCCCAGGGGAGACCCAGTACTTC. The whole variable domain, filled in from reference TRBV9 and TRBJ2-5, reads DSGVTQTPKHLITATGQRVTLRCSPRSGDLSVYWYQQSLDQGLQFLIQYYNGEERAKGNILERFSAQQFPDLHSELNLSSLELGDSALYFCASSVPPGETQYFGPGTRLLVL.